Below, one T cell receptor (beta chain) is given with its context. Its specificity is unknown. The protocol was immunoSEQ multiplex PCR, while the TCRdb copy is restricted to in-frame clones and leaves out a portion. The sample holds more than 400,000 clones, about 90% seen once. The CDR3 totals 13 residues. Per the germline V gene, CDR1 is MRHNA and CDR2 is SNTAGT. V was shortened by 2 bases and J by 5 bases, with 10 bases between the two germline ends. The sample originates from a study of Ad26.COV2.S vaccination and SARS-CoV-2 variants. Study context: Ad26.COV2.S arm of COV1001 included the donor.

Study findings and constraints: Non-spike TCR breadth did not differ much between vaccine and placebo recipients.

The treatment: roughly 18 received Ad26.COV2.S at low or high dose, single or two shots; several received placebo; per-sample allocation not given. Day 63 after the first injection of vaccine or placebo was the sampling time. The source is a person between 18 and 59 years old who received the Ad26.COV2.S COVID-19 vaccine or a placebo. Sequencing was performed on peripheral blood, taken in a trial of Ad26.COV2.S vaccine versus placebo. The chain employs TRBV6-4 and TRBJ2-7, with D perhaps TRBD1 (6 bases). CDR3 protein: CASSDRGFHEQYF. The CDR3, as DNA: TGTGCCAGCAGTGACAGGGGGTTCCACGAGCAGTACTTC.